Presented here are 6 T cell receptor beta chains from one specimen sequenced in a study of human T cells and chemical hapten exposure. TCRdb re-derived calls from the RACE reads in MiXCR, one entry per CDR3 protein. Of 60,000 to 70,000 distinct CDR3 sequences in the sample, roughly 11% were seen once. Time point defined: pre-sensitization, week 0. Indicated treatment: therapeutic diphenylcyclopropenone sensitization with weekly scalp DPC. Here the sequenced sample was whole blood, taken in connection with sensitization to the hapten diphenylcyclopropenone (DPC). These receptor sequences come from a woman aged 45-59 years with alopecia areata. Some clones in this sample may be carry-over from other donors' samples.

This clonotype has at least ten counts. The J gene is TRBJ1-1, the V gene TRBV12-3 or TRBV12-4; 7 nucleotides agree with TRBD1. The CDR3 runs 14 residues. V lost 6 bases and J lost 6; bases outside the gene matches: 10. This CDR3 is CASSLNTGVPEAFF. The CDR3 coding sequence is TGTGCCAGCAGCCTAAACACAGGGGTTCCTGAAGCTTTCTTT.

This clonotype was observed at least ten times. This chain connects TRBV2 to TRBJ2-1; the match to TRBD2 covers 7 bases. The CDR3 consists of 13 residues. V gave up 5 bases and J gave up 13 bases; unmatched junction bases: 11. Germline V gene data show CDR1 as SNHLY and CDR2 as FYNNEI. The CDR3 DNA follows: TGTGCCAGCAGTATCCTTGGGAGGGCCGAACAGTTCTTC. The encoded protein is CASSILGRAEQFF.

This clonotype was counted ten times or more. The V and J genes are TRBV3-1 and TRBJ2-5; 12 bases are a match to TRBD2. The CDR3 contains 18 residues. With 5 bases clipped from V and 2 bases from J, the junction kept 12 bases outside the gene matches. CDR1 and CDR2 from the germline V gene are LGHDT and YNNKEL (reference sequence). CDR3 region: CASSFRLAGGHGQETQYF. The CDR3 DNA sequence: TGTGCCAGCAGCTTCCGGCTAGCGGGAGGGCATGGGCAAGAGACCCAGTACTTC.

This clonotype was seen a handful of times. The CDR3 DNA reads as TGTGCCAGCAGCTGGCGACTAGCGGCTAACAATGAGCAGTTCTTC. Translation gives CASSWRLAANNEQFF. The V call is TRBV7-9, the J call TRBJ2-1, with TRBD2 matching 9 bases. V trimming: 4 bases; J trimming: 5 bases; junction bases outside the gene matches: 6. Germline V gene sequence: CDR1 SEHNR, CDR2 FQNEAQ (reference sequence). The CDR3 spans 15 residues.

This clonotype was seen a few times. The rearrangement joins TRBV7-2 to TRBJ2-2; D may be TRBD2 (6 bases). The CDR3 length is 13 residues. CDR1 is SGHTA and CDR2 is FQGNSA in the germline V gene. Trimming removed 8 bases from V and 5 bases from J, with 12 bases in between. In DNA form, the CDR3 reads TGTGCCAGCGGGGTGGGGAGGACCGGGGAGCTGTTTTTT. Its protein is CASGVGRTGELFF.

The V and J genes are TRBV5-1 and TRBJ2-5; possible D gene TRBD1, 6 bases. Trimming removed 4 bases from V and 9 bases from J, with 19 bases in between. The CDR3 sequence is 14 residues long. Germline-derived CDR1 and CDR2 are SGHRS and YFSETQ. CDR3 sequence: CASSPGPQAGAQYF. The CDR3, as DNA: TGCGCCAGCAGCCCCGGACCCCAGGCAGGGGCCCAGTACTTC. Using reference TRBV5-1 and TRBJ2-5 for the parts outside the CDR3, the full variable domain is KAGVTQTPRYLIKTRGQQVTLSCSPISGHRSVSWYQQTPGQGLQFLFEYFSETQRNKGNFPGRFSGRQFSNSRSEMNVSTLELGDSALYLCASSPGPQAGAQYFGPGTRLLVL.